The 5 T cell receptor beta chains listed next were all sequenced from one sample in a study of CD8+CD57+ T cells in acquired aplastic anemia. The template for TCR beta VDJ and CDR3 sequence profiling was genomic DNA. TCRdb independently ran MiXCR on the reads; one entry per CDR3 protein. This sample has about 220,000 distinct CDR3 sequences, with 30% to 40% found just once. Sequences were obtained from sorted CD4+, CD8+, or CD8+CD57+ T cells (not recorded which) from PBMCs. Receptors were obtained from a human donor in good health, serving as a control.

J is TRBJ1-1 and V is TRBV25-1; 9 nucleotides line up with TRBD1. CDR3 length: 18 residues. J lost 6 bases, V lost 5 bases, and 19 bases had no gene match. The germline gives CDR1 MGHDK, CDR2 SYGVNS. CDR3 in amino acids: CASSRPGTGSKRYPEAFF. The DNA of the CDR3 is TGTGCCAGCAGTCGTCCCGGGACAGGGTCGAAGAGGTACCCTGAAGCTTTCTTT.

This clonotype was picked up many times. The J gene is TRBJ1-1, the V gene TRBV7-2, with D uncertain. V gave up 4 bases and J gave up 5 bases, with 11 bases separating them. Germline-derived CDR1 and CDR2 are SGHTA and FQGNSA. This CDR3 comprises 13 residues. The CDR3 here is CASSSPSRTEAFF. CDR3 nucleotides: TGTGCCAGCAGCTCCCCGTCGAGGACTGAAGCTTTCTTT.

The rearrangement joins TRBV4-2 to TRBJ2-3; D is possibly TRBD1 (5 bases). The germline V gene has CDR1 LGHNA and CDR2 YNFKEQ. CDR3 length: 15 residues. V lost 4 bases and J lost 4, with 15 bases in between. The CDR3 loop reads CASSLTVPGPDTQYF. For the CDR3, the DNA is TGTGCCAGCAGCCTAACGGTACCAGGGCCAGATACGCAGTATTTT.

This clonotype has a count of ten or more. This chain connects TRBV10-3 to TRBJ1-3; D is perhaps TRBD1 (5 bases). Trimming removed 10 bases from V and 8 bases from J, with 12 bases in between. Looked up from germline, CDR1 is ENHRY and CDR2 is SYGVKD. CDR3 length: 11 amino acids. The CDR3 spells CATRGEDTIYF. As DNA, the CDR3 is TGTGCCACCCGGGGCGAGGACACCATATATTTT.

This clonotype was recorded a few times. The V and J genes are TRBV18 and TRBJ2-3, with D perhaps given as TRBD1 or TRBD2 (5 bases each). Germline CDR1 and CDR2: KGHSH and LQKENI. V was pared by 5 bases and J by 1 base, with 10 bases between. The CDR3 runs 14 residues. CDR3 in DNA: TGTGCCAGCTCATTTGGGACGGGCACAGATACGCAGTATTTT. The encoded protein is CASSFGTGTDTQYF.